Listed here are 31 T cell receptor beta chains from one sample, sequenced in a study of T cells in localized non-small cell lung cancer. Assay used: immunoSEQ multiplex PCR; TCRdb lists only in-frame clones, some missing. The sample consists of about 48,000 clones, 60% to 85% of them appearing once. Specimen: peripheral blood, collected before any cancer treatment. The receptor set was obtained from a man between 40 and 69 years old with stage I squamous cell lung carcinoma.

The chain carries TRBV30 and TRBJ1-4; D perhaps matches TRBD1 (6 bases). Trimming pared 4 bases from V and 8 bases from J, leaving 17 bases between. CDR1 and CDR2 from the germline V gene are GTSNPN and SVGIG (reference sequence). The CDR3 consists of 14 residues. CDR3 residues: CAWKQGSQGEKLFF. The CDR3 DNA reads as TGTGCCTGGAAACAGGGAAGTCAGGGGGAAAAACTGTTTTTT.

This clone has a single count. The V gene is TRBV6-5, the J gene TRBJ1-1; no definite D call. Trimming removed 5 bases at V and 1 base at J, with 14 bases between. CDR1 MNHEY and CDR2 SVGAGI come from the germline V gene. The CDR3 length is 15 residues. DNA of the CDR3: TGTGCCAGCAGTCAAAACCCGGGCCCGAACACTGAAGCTTTCTTT. Residues: CASSQNPGPNTEAFF.

This rearrangement joins TRBV5-6 to TRBJ2-5; D call uncertain. Germline CDR1 is SGHDT and CDR2 is YYEEEE. V gave up 1 base and J gave up 0 bases, with 4 bases separating them. The CDR3 totals 13 residues. CDR3 in amino acids: CASSLLDQETQYF. The CDR3 bases are TGTGCCAGCAGCTTGCTAGACCAAGAGACCCAGTACTTC. Supplemented by reference TRBV5-6 and TRBJ2-5, the full variable domain reads DAGVTQSPTHLIKTRGQQVTLRCSPKSGHDTVSWYQQALGQGPQFIFQYYEEEERQRGNFPDRFSGHQFPNYSSELNVNALLLGDSALYLCASSLLDQETQYFGPGTRLLVL.

The J gene is TRBJ1-3, the V gene TRBV9; D is unresolved. Germline V CDR1 and CDR2: SGDLS, YYNGEE. V lost 5 bases and J 2 bases, leaving 14 bases between the germline ends. The CDR3 covers 15 residues. CDR3 in amino acids: CASSTSGVAGNTIYF. The CDR3 nucleotides are TGTGCCAGCAGTACCTCCGGGGTTGCTGGAAACACCATATATTTT.

This clone was seen ten or more times. The chain recombines TRBV11-2 with TRBJ2-3; TRBD2 matches at 8 bases. Germline V gene data show CDR1 as SGHAT and CDR2 as FQNNGV. This CDR3 region has 19 residues. V lost 1 base, J lost 0 bases, and 12 bases stayed unmatched. DNA for the CDR3: TGTGCCAGCAGCTTAGGTGTTAGCGGGGCGTACACTAGCACAGATACGCAGTATTTT. It yields the protein CASSLGVSGAYTSTDTQYF.

The J gene is TRBJ2-5, the V gene TRBV5-1, with TRBD2 matching over 8 bases. V shed 3 bases and J 2 bases; nucleotides not matched to a gene: 9. CDR3 length: 16 amino acids. Germline V gene data show CDR1 as SGHRS and CDR2 as YFSETQ. CDR3: CASSYGTSLGQETQYF. The CDR3 region has the DNA TGCGCCAGCAGCTATGGGACTAGTCTTGGTCAAGAGACCCAGTACTTC.

The chain links TRBV6-1 to TRBJ2-7; no clear D. V was shortened by 3 bases and J by 5 bases, with 11 bases between the two germline ends. In germline, CDR1 is MNHNS, CDR2 SASEGT. The CDR3 consists of 13 residues. The CDR3 DNA reads as TGTGCCAGCAGTGACCCGTCCCCCCACGAGCAGTACTTC. The encoded protein is CASSDPSPHEQYF.

The chain couples TRBV9 to TRBJ1-6; TRBD1 agrees at 7 bases. CDR1 and CDR2 from the germline V gene are SGDLS and YYNGEE. The CDR3 has 16 amino acids. J was trimmed by 5 bases and V by 3 bases; bases with no gene match: 8. CDR3 coding DNA: TGTGCCAGCAGCGGTTCGACAGGGTTCGATAATTCACCCCTCCACTTT. This encodes CASSGSTGFDNSPLHF.

The J gene is TRBJ1-1, the V gene TRBV11-2, with 12 bases identical to TRBD1. The CDR3 contains 16 residues. Germline V gene sequence: CDR1 SGHAT, CDR2 FQNNGV. The V and J ends lost 5 bases and 1 base, in that order; junction bases with no gene match: 5. The CDR3 DNA is TGTGCCAGCAGCCCCGGGACAGGGGGCAAGAACACTGAAGCTTTCTTT. This sequence encodes CASSPGTGGKNTEAFF. Full variable domain (remainder filled in from reference TRBV11-2 and TRBJ1-1): EAGVAQSPRYKIIEKRQSVAFWCNPISGHATLYWYQQILGQGPKLLIQFQNNGVVDDSQLPKDRFSAERLKGVDSTLKIQPAKLEDSAVYLCASSPGTGGKNTEAFFGQGTRLTVV.

V gene TRBV28 combines with J gene TRBJ1-1; D may be TRBD1 (6 bases). V was trimmed by 4 bases and J by 4 bases, leaving 10 bases between them. The germline V gene encodes CDR1 MDHEN and CDR2 SYDVKM. This CDR3 has 13 amino acids. CDR3 sequence: CASSYQGSTEAFF. The CDR3, as DNA: TGTGCCAGCAGTTACCAGGGGAGCACTGAAGCTTTCTTT.

This clone was seen only a few times. The rearrangement joins TRBV11-3 to TRBJ1-1, with a tentative D call TRBD1 (5 bases). The CDR3 totals 14 residues. Germline CDR1 SGHNT, CDR2 YENEEA. Deletions cut 4 bases from V and 6 bases from J, with 15 bases between. The CDR3 reads CASSYGGARAEAFF. CDR3 bases: TGTGCCAGCAGCTACGGGGGAGCAAGAGCTGAAGCTTTCTTT.

The J gene is TRBJ2-3, the V gene TRBV10-3; no clear D gene. Germline V CDR1 and CDR2: ENHRY, SYGVKD. V was clipped by 0 bases and J by 7 bases, with 11 bases between them. The CDR3 runs to 14 residues. CDR3 nucleotide sequence: TGTGCCATCAGTGAGTCGACGGTTACTAATACGCAGTATTTT. The encoded protein is CAISESTVTNTQYF.

The chain is built from TRBV18 and TRBJ2-1; D is possibly TRBD1 or TRBD2 (5 bases each). Germline V gene lookup returns CDR1 KGHSH and CDR2 LQKENI. The CDR3 consists of 18 residues. Trimming left V 7 bases short and J 1 base short, with 23 bases between. CDR3 in DNA: TGTGCCAGCTGGGACCAGGGCAGGTCCGGGTCTTCCTACAATGAGCAGTTCTTC. Encoded protein: CASWDQGRSGSSYNEQFF.

V and J are TRBV18 and TRBJ1-1; 8 bases are a match to TRBD1. The CDR3 covers 14 residues. The trim removed 5 bases at V and 3 bases at J, leaving 5 bases unmatched. Germline V gene data show CDR1 as KGHSH and CDR2 as LQKENI. CDR3 bases: TGTGCCAGCTCATCAGGACAGGGCGACACTGAAGCTTTCTTT. Translating gives CASSSGQGDTEAFF.

This chain links TRBV9 with TRBJ1-4; 9 bases line up with TRBD1. The CDR3 has 14 amino acids. Germline V gives CDR1 SGDLS, CDR2 YYNGEE. The ends lost 4 bases at V and 9 bases at J; junction bases unmatched: 7. CDR3 residues: CASSSGTGLKKLFF. CDR3 DNA: TGTGCCAGCAGCAGCGGGACAGGGTTGAAAAAACTGTTTTTT.

This clone was counted between two and nine times. The rearrangement uses TRBV6-1 and TRBJ1-5, with D perhaps matching TRBD1 (5 bases). This CDR3 comprises 16 residues. V was clipped by 3 bases and J by 3 bases, with 15 bases between them. CDR1 MNHNS and CDR2 SASEGT come from the germline V gene. The CDR3 DNA is TGTGCCAGCAGTGAGACGGTGGCGGACACCAATCAGCCCCAGCATTTT. Translation gives CASSETVADTNQPQHF.

This clone has a handful of counts. The chain links TRBV19 to TRBJ1-2; D is undetermined. The V and J ends lost 8 bases and 8 bases respectively, with 18 bases between them. This CDR3 is built from 13 residues. Germline V lookup: CDR1 LNHDA, CDR2 SQIVND (reference sequence). The DNA for the CDR3 is TGTGCCAGTCATCAACCAACTCGGCCGGGCTACACCTTC. Encoded protein: CASHQPTRPGYTF.

The J gene is TRBJ1-2, the V gene TRBV9; D not resolved. The V gene lost 3 bases and the J gene lost 0 bases, with 9 bases spanning the gap. Germline lookup yields CDR1 SGDLS and CDR2 YYNGEE. The length of the CDR3 is 14 residues. In DNA, the CDR3 is TGTGCCAGCAGCGCCGCCGGGGCTAACTATGGCTACACCTTC. It yields the protein CASSAAGANYGYTF.

This sequence joins TRBV2 and TRBJ1-3; D is ambiguous. CDR1 is SNHLY and CDR2 is FYNNEI in the germline V gene. The CDR3 consists of 11 residues. V was pared by 4 bases and J by 6 bases, with 4 bases between. The CDR3 is CASSVANTIYF. The CDR3 nucleotides read TGTGCCAGCAGTGTTGCAAACACCATATATTTT.

This clone was found once. The chain carries TRBV7-9 and TRBJ2-7; TRBD1 agrees at 9 bases. Germline assignment: CDR1 SEHNR and CDR2 FQNEAQ (reference sequence). V was clipped by 1 base and J by 2 bases; unmatched bases: 3. This CDR3 has 15 residues. CDR3 region: CASSLGQGGTYEQYF. The CDR3 region has the DNA TGTGCCAGCAGCTTAGGACAGGGGGGAACCTACGAGCAGTACTTC.

There are a few counts of this clone. The chain uses TRBV5-5 and TRBJ2-5; D unresolved. This CDR3 contains 14 residues. Germline V lookup: CDR1 SGHKS, CDR2 YYEKEE (reference sequence). V was cut by 1 base and J by 5 bases, with 12 bases left in between. This CDR3 reads CASSLWSLSETQYF. The CDR3 coding sequence is TGTGCCAGCAGCTTGTGGTCGTTATCTGAGACCCAGTACTTC.

The chain uses TRBV19 and TRBJ1-5, with 7 bases fitting TRBD1. In germline, CDR1 is LNHDA, CDR2 SQIVND (reference sequence). The CDR3 consists of 15 residues. The junction had 10 bases not matched to a gene; V was cut back by 5 bases and J by 6 bases. The CDR3 is CASSADREDSQPQHF. In nucleotides, the CDR3 is TGTGCCAGTAGTGCCGACAGGGAGGATAGTCAGCCCCAGCATTTT.

V usage is TRBV28 and J usage is TRBJ2-5; D remains ambiguous. With the DNA end fitting TRBJ2-7 better, the J assignment may be wrong. CDR3 length equals 10 residues. The germline CDR1 and CDR2 sequences are MDHEN and SYDVKM. Written as DNA, the CDR3 is TGTGCCAGCAAAGGACACGAGCAGTACTTC. Its protein is CASKGHEQYF.

This clone was seen a handful of times. The rearrangement links TRBV11-2 to TRBJ2-2; 8 bases match TRBD2. Germline-derived CDR1 and CDR2 are SGHAT and FQNNGV. The V segment lost 3 bases and the J segment 4 bases; nucleotides outside the gene matches: 4. CDR3 length equals 15 residues. CDR3 loop: CASSLLAGFTGELFF. The DNA of the CDR3 is TGTGCCAGCAGCTTGCTAGCGGGCTTCACCGGGGAGCTGTTTTTT.

This chain connects TRBV11-2 to TRBJ2-6, with no clear D. The V and J ends lost 7 bases and 3 bases respectively, with 10 bases between them. CDR1 and CDR2 (germline): SGHAT, FQNNGV. This CDR3 spans 14 amino acids. The chain's CDR3 is CASTEISGANVLTF. The CDR3 DNA sequence: TGTGCCAGCACCGAGATAAGTGGGGCCAACGTCCTGACTTTC.

This clone occurred a few times. The chain carries TRBV6-5 and TRBJ1-5, with D possibly being TRBD1 (5 bases). Trimming cost V 4 bases and J 2 bases, with 9 bases left between them. The CDR3 sequence is 14 residues long. The germline V gene has CDR1 MNHEY and CDR2 SVGAGI. In DNA form, the CDR3 reads TGTGCCAGCAGTTCTAGGGACGGCAATCAGCCCCAGCATTTT. Translation gives CASSSRDGNQPQHF.

V and J are TRBV30 and TRBJ1-2; no clear D gene. This CDR3 is built from 12 residues. Germline values: CDR1 GTSNPN, CDR2 SVGIG (reference sequence). The V end was cut by 8 bases, the J end by 8 bases, with 18 bases between. The CDR3 DNA sequence: TGTGCCGCGCGGACGCCCGCGGAGGGCTACACCTTC. Residues: CAARTPAEGYTF.

The genes are TRBV18 and TRBJ1-4; D not resolved. The germline V and J ends were trimmed by 6 bases and 6 bases, with 17 bases remaining between them. Per the germline V gene, CDR1 is KGHSH and CDR2 is LQKENI. There are 15 residues in the CDR3. Written as DNA, the CDR3 is TGTGCCAGCTCTCCTCCGGGAGGTCCCTATGAAAAACTGTTTTTT. Protein sequence: CASSPPGGPYEKLFF.

The chain combines TRBV6-5 with TRBJ2-3; D gene ambiguous. This CDR3 is 15 amino acids long. The germline V gene encodes CDR1 MNHEY and CDR2 SVGAGI. V lost 0 bases, J lost 2 bases, and 9 bases lay in between. The CDR3 region is CASSYSEHYTDTQYF. The CDR3 region has the DNA TGTGCCAGCAGTTACTCGGAGCATTACACAGATACGCAGTATTTT.

The chain combines TRBV5-6 with TRBJ2-5; TRBD2 might be the D (5 bases). Germline CDR1 is SGHDT and CDR2 is YYEEEE. The CDR3 spans 13 residues. The ends were cut back, 1 base at V and 4 bases at J, with 8 bases in the middle. The CDR3 DNA reads TGTGCCAGCAGCTTGTGGGGAGCAGAGACCCAGTACTTC. Translating it yields CASSLWGAETQYF.

The chain recombines TRBV28 with TRBJ1-5; weak D call: TRBD1 (5 bases). Germline V gene data show CDR1 as MDHEN and CDR2 as SYDVKM. The CDR3 runs to 20 residues. V was cut by 2 bases and J by 2 bases, with 25 bases left in between. The CDR3 sequence is CASSLNLRSGGGAGNQPQHF. DNA for the CDR3: TGTGCCAGCAGTTTAAATTTGCGTTCCGGGGGAGGGGCCGGCAATCAGCCCCAGCATTTT.